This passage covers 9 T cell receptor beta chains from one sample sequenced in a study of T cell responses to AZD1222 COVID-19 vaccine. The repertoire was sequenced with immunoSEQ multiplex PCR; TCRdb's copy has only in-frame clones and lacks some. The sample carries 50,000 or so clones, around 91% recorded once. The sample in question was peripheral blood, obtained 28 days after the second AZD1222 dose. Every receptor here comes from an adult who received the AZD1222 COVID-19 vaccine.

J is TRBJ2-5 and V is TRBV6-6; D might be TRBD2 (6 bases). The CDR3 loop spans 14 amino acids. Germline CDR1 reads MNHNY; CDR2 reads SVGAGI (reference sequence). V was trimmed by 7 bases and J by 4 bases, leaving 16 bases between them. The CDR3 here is CASNTLGGRETQYF. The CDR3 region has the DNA TGTGCCAGCAATACACTCGGGGGAAGAGAGACCCAGTACTTC.

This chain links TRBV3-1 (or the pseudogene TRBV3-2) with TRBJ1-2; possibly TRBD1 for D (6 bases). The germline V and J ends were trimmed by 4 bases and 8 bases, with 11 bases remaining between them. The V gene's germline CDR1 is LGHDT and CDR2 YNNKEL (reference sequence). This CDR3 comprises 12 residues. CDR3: CASSPRRGGYTF. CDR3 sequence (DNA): TGTGCCAGCAGCCCCCGCAGGGGCGGCTACACCTTC.

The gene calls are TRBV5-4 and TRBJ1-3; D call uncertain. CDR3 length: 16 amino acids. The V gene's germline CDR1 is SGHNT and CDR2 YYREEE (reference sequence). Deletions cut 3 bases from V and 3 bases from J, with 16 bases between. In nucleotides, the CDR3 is TGTGCCAGCAGCTCTTTGGATAATCGTGGTGGAAACACCATATATTTT. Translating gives CASSSLDNRGGNTIYF.

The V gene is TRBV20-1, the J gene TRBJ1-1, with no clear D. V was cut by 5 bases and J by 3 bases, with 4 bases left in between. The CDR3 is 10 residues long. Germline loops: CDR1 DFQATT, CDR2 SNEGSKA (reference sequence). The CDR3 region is CSAGYTEAFF. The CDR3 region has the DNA TGCAGTGCTGGGTACACTGAAGCTTTCTTT.

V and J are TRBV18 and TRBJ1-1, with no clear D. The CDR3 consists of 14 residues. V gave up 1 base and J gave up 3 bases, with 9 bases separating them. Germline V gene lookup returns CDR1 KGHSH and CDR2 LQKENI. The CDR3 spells CASSPQGRDTEAFF. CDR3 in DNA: TGTGCCAGCTCACCACAGGGAAGGGACACTGAAGCTTTCTTT.

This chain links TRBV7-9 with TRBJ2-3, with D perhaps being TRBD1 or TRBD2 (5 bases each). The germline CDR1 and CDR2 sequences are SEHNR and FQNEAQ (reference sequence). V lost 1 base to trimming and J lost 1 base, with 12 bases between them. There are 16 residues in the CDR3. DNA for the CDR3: TGTGCCAGCAGCTTAGGACGGGGACCTGGCACAGATACGCAGTATTTT. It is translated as CASSLGRGPGTDTQYF. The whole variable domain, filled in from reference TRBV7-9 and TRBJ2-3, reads DTGVSQNPRHKITKRGQNVTFRCDPISEHNRLYWYRQTLGQGPEFLTYFQNEAQLEKSRLLSDRFSAERPKGSFSTLEIQRTEQGDSAMYLCASSLGRGPGTDTQYFGPGTRLTVL.

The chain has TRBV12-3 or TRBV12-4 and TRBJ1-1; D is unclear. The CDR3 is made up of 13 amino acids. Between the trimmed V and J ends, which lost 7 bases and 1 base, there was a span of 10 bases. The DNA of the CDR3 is TGTGCCAGCACCAACTACAGGAACACTGAAGCTTTCTTT. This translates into CASTNYRNTEAFF.

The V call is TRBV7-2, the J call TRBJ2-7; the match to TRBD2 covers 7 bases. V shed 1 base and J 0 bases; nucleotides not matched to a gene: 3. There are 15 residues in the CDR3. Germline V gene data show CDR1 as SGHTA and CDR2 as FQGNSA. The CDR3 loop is CASSLGGTTSYEQYF. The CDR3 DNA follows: TGTGCCAGCAGCTTAGGCGGGACTACCTCCTACGAGCAGTACTTC. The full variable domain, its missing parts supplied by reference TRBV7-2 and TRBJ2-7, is GAGVSQSPSNKVTEKGKDVELRCDPISGHTALYWYRQSLGQGLEFLIYFQGNSAPDKSGLPSDRFSAERTGGSVSTLTIQRTQQEDSAVYLCASSLGGTTSYEQYFGPGTRLTVT.

CDR3: CASSQVPSLNTEAFF. The DNA for the CDR3 is TGTGCCAGCAGCCAAGTCCCTTCGTTGAACACTGAAGCTTTCTTT. This rearrangement joins TRBV3-1 (or the pseudogene TRBV3-2) to TRBJ1-1; D call uncertain. From germline, CDR1 is LGHDT and CDR2 YNNKEL (reference sequence). CDR3 size: 15 residues. Trimming stripped 1 base from V and 0 bases from J, with 9 bases between.